These T cell receptor beta chains were read from a single sample in a study of OX40 agonist ivuxolimab in advanced cancers. TCRdb keeps only in-frame clones here, not all; method: immunoSEQ multiplex PCR. The repertoire holds around 78,000 clones, with roughly 80% as singletons. The specimen comprised CD4+ or CD8+ T cells sorted from blood, sampled in a trial of the OX40 agonist ivuxolimab. These receptors were taken from an adult with an advanced solid tumor such as melanoma, head and neck, liver or kidney cancer. Both conserved end residues are part of each CDR3.

v_call cdr3_aa
TRBV10-3 CATKREGSYNSPLHF
TRBV29-1 CSVGAGVGTHEQFF
TRBV10-3 CAIRGGLAETDTQYF
TRBV18 CASSPASGGAGETQYF
TRBV30 CAWYSIQVGNTEAFF
TRBV18 CASPQTGANTGELFF
TRBV25-1 CASSERAGGSRRDTQYF
TRBV6-1 CASSETGRSSPGNTIYF
TRBV6-6 CASSYPPTVKNTEAFF
TRBV30 CAWNPPGGAEAFF
TRBV4-1 CASSQERGQNNEQFF
TRBV5-4 CASSSGPGANVLTF
TRBV6-1 CASSHTGATDTQYF
TRBV4-1 CASSPSVTSGRSGGELFF
TRBV30 CAWSSQVSELFF
TRBV5-6 CASSKRRVYGYTF
TRBV6-5 CASSDSSGGADTQYF
TRBV5-1 CASSLEGGRAGMSYEQYF
TRBV2 CASSGDADEQYF
TRBV11-3 CASSLTGGTTEAFF
TRBV7-9 CASSRGGAGNYGYTF
TRBV5-6 CASSSTDTSGNTIYF
TRBV7-9 CASSLELGTIYF
TRBV5-1 CASSLNYEQYF
TRBV27 CASTQGRASYNEQFF
TRBV5-3 CARSLGEWFSPSEKLFF
TRBV6-6 CASSDSVNQPQHF
TRBV29-1 CSVEDVRPGDYGYTF
TRBV19 CASSPSGLNSGYTF
TRBV2 CASSQSSQETQYF
TRBV11-2 CASSSWTGVSGELFF
TRBV5-4 CASSLATGVLEGYTF
TRBV5-1 CASSRNPGTGDNEQFF